This T cell receptor beta chain was documented in a study of T cell changes during pregnancy in multiple sclerosis. Some clones are missing from TCRdb's copy, which holds only in-frame ones; the method was immunoSEQ multiplex PCR. The sample holds around 100,000 clones; 91% are singletons and the top ten take 2.5% to 3.5%. This clone was observed a few times. CDR3 length: 15 residues. With 0 bases removed from V and 5 bases from J, the gap between germline ends came to 13 bases. CDR1 MNHNS and CDR2 SASEGT come from the germline V gene. The sequence was obtained from a female donor with multiple sclerosis, enrolled in a pregnancy study. J is TRBJ1-1 and V is TRBV6-1, with D possibly being TRBD1 (6 bases). Here the sequenced sample was peripheral blood, taken in the second trimester of pregnancy. CDR3 region: CASSEASRGGTEAFF. CDR3 coding DNA: TGTGCCAGCAGTGAAGCTTCACGAGGGGGTACTGAAGCTTTCTTT.